Presented here are 8 T cell receptor beta chains from one specimen sequenced in a study of OX40 agonist ivuxolimab in advanced cancers. Library prep was done by the immunoSEQ multiplex PCR assay. Drawn from immuneACCESS, this table holds only the in-frame rearrangements with V and J called that TCRdb kept. Clones are partly lost; checked studies trace under half to an unresolved V gene and leave the rest unexplained. For this sample there are 60,000 to 100,000 clones; roughly 90% appear just once. The ten top clones hold about 10% of the sample. Sequences were derived from CD4+ or CD8+ T cells sorted from blood, sampled in a trial of the OX40 agonist ivuxolimab. These receptors all come from an adult with an advanced solid tumor such as melanoma, head and neck, liver or kidney cancer.

The chain couples TRBV11-2 to TRBJ1-5; D call uncertain. With 2 bases removed from V and 0 bases from J, the gap between germline ends came to 2 bases. CDR1 and CDR2 from the germline V gene are SGHAT and FQNNGV. CDR3 length: 13 residues. CDR3 sequence: CASSLFSNQPQHF. The CDR3 nucleotides are TGTGCCAGCAGCTTATTTAGCAATCAGCCCCAGCATTTT. Together with reference TRBV11-2 and TRBJ1-5, the CDR3 gives the full variable domain: EAGVAQSPRYKIIEKRQSVAFWCNPISGHATLYWYQQILGQGPKLLIQFQNNGVVDDSQLPKDRFSAERLKGVDSTLKIQPAKLEDSAVYLCASSLFSNQPQHFGDGTRLSIL.

This clone was found a few times. Other nucleotide sequences in the sample specify the same CDR3. The V and J genes are TRBV7-9 and TRBJ1-1, with D maybe TRBD1 (5 bases). This CDR3 spans 12 amino acids. V lost 3 bases to trimming and J lost 5 bases, with 7 bases between them. Germline V lookup: CDR1 SEHNR, CDR2 FQNEAQ (reference sequence). In nucleotides, the CDR3 is TGTGCCAGCAGCTTTCAGGGAACTGAAGCTTTCTTT. Amino acids: CASSFQGTEAFF.

This clone was seen a single time. This chain joins TRBV13 and TRBJ2-2; D perhaps matches TRBD1 (6 bases). The CDR3 consists of 12 residues. V shed 5 bases and J shed 9 bases, with 10 bases lying between them. Germline CDR1 and CDR2: PRHDT and FYEKMQ (reference sequence). The CDR3 is CASSQGSRELFF. For the CDR3, the DNA is TGTGCCAGCAGCCAGGGGAGCCGGGAGCTGTTTTTT.

V is TRBV13 and J is TRBJ2-5; the match to TRBD1 covers 7 bases. Germline-derived CDR1 and CDR2 are PRHDT and FYEKMQ (reference sequence). The CDR3 sequence is 15 residues long. The ends lost 2 bases at V and 4 bases at J; junction bases unmatched: 7. The chain's CDR3 is CASSLSRGLIETQYF. The CDR3 DNA is TGTGCCAGCAGCTTATCAAGGGGGCTAATAGAGACCCAGTACTTC.

J is TRBJ2-5 and V is TRBV11-2; weak D call: TRBD2 (6 bases). The ends were cut back, 3 bases at V and 5 bases at J, with 10 bases in the middle. This CDR3 contains 13 residues. Germline-derived CDR1 and CDR2 are SGHAT and FQNNGV. CDR3 loop: CASSFGTGETQYF. CDR3 bases: TGTGCCAGCAGCTTCGGGACTGGCGAGACCCAGTACTTC.

The chain recombines TRBV7-9 with TRBJ1-1; 7 nucleotides line up with TRBD1. The germline V gene encodes CDR1 SEHNR and CDR2 FQNEAQ (reference sequence). The CDR3 has 12 residues. V was clipped by 8 bases and J by 5 bases; unmatched bases: 5. CDR3 residues: CASLSGGTEAFF. Here the CDR3 DNA reads TGTGCCAGCCTTTCAGGGGGGACTGAAGCTTTCTTT.

The chain has TRBV11-3 and TRBJ1-3; a possible D gene is TRBD1 (5 bases). The CDR3 has 15 residues. Germline V CDR1 and CDR2: SGHNT, YENEEA. Trimming took 5 bases from V and 0 from J, leaving 11 bases between them. CDR3 in amino acids: CASSQDSSSGNTIYF. CDR3 nucleotide sequence: TGTGCCAGCAGCCAAGACAGCAGCTCTGGAAACACCATATATTTT.

The V gene is TRBV9, the J gene TRBJ2-1; 7 bases align to TRBD2. Germline V gene data show CDR1 as SGDLS and CDR2 as YYNGEE. The CDR3 extends over 15 amino acids. The V and J ends lost 2 bases and 5 bases, in that order; junction bases with no gene match: 7. The CDR3 DNA reads as TGTGCCAGCAGCGTCGGGACTACTACCCACAATGAGCAGTTCTTC. This translates into CASSVGTTTHNEQFF.